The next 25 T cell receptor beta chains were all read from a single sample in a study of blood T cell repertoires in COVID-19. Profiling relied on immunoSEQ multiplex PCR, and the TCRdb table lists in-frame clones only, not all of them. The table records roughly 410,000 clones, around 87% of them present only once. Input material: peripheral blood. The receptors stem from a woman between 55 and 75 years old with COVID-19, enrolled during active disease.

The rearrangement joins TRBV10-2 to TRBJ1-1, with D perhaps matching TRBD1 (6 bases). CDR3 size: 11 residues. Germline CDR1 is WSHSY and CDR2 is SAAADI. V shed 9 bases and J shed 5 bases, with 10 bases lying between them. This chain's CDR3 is CASTGITEAFF. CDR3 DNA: TGCGCCAGTACAGGGATTACTGAAGCTTTCTTT.

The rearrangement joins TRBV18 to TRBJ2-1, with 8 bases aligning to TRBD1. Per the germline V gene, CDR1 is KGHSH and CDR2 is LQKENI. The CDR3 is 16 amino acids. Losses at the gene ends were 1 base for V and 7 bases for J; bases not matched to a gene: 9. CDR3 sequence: CASSPQGQGAGNEQFF. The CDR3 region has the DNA TGTGCCAGCTCACCACAGGGCCAGGGGGCCGGTAATGAGCAGTTCTTC.

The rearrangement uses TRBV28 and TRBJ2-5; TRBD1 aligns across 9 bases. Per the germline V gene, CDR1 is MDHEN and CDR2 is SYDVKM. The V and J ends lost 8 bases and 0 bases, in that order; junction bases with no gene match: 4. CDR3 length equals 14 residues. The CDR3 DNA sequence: TGTGCCAGCTTGGACAGGGGTTACCAAGAGACCCAGTACTTC. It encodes CASLDRGYQETQYF.

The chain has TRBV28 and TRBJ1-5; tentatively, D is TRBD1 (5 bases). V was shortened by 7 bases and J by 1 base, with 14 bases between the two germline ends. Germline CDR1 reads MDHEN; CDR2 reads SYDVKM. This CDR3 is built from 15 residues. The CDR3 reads CASTGGSKSNQPQHF. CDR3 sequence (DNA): TGTGCCAGCACTGGGGGGTCGAAGAGCAATCAGCCCCAGCATTTT.

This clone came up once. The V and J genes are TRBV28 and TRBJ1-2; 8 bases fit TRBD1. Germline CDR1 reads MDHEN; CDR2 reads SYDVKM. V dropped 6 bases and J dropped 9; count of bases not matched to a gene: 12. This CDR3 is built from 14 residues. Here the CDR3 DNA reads TGTGCCAGCAGACAGGGGGGGCCCGAACTCAGCTACACCTTC. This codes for CASRQGGPELSYTF.

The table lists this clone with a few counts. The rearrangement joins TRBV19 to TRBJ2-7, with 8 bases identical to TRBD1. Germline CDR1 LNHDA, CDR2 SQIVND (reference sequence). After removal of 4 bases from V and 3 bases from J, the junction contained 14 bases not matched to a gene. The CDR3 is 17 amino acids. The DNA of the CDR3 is TGTGCCAGTAGTACCCCGACAGGGGTGTCAGGGTTCTACGAGCAGTACTTC. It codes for CASSTPTGVSGFYEQYF.

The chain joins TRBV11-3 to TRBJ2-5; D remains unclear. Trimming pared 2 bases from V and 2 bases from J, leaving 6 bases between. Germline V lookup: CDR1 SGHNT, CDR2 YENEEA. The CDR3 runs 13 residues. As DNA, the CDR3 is TGTGCCAGCAGCTTAACAGTACAAGAGACCCAGTACTTC. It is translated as CASSLTVQETQYF.

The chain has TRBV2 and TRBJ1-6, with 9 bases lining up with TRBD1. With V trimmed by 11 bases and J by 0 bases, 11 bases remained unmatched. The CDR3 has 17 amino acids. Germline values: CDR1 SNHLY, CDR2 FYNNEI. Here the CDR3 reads CAPGTGPTSSYNSPLHF. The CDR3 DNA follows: TGTGCCCCCGGGACAGGGCCTACGAGCTCCTATAATTCACCCCTCCACTTT.

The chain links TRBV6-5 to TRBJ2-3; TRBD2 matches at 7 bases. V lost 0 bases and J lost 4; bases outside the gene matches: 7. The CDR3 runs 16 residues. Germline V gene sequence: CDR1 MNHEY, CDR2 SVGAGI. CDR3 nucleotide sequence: TGTGCCAGCAGTTACTCGGGAGGGAAAGGAGCAGATACGCAGTATTTT. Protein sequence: CASSYSGGKGADTQYF.

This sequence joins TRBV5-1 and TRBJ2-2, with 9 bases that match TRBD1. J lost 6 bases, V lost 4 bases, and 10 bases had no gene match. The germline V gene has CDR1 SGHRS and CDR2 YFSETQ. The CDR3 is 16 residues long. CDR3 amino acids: CASSRGGTGTAGELFF. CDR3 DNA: TGCGCCAGCAGCAGAGGGGGGACAGGGACCGCCGGGGAGCTGTTTTTT.

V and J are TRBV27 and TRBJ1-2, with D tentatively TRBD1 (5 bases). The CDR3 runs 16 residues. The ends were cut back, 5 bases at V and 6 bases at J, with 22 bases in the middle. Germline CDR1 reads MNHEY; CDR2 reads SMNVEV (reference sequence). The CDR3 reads CASSPVGAGERNGYTF. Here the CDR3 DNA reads TGTGCCAGCAGTCCCGTAGGGGCAGGCGAGAGGAATGGCTACACCTTC.

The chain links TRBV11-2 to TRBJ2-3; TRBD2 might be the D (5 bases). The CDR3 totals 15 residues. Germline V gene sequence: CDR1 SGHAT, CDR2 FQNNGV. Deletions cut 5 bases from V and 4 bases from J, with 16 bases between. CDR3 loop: CASSPFRGFADTQYF. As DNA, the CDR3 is TGTGCCAGCAGCCCTTTCCGGGGATTTGCAGATACGCAGTATTTT.

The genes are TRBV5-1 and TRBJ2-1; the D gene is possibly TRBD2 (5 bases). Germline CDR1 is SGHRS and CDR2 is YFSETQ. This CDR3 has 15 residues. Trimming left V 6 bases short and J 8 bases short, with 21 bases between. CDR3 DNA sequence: TGCGCCAGCAAGAGGGTGGAGTCCGGTGGTGATGAGCAGTTCTTC. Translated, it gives CASKRVESGGDEQFF.

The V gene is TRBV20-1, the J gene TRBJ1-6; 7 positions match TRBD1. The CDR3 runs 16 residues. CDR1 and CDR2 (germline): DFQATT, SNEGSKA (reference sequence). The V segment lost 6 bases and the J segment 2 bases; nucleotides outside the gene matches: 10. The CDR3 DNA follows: TGCAGTGCCAGTCCCGGGGGACAGACCTATAATTCACCCCTCCACTTT. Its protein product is CSASPGGQTYNSPLHF.

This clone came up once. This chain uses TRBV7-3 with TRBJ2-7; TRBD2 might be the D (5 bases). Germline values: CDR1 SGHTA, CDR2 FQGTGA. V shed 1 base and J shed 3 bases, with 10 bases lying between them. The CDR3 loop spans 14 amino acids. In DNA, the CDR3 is TGTGCCAGCAGCTTAAGCCCGGGGAGCTACGAGCAGTACTTC. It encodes CASSLSPGSYEQYF.

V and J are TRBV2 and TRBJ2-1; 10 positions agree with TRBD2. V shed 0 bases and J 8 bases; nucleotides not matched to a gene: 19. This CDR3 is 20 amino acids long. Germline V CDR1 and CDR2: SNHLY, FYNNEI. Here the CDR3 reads CASSEALKGLARSLGDEQFF. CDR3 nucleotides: TGTGCCAGCAGTGAAGCCCTGAAGGGACTAGCGAGATCCTTGGGAGATGAGCAGTTCTTC.

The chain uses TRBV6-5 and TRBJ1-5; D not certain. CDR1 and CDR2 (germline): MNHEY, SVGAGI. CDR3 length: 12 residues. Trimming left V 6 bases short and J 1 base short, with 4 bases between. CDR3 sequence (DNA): TGTGCCAGCAGACTGAGCAATCAGCCCCAGCATTTT. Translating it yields CASRLSNQPQHF.

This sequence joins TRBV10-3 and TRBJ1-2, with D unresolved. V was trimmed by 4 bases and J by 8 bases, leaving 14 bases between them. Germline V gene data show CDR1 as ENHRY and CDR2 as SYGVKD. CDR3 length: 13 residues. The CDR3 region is CAISALSGGGYTF. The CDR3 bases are TGTGCCATCAGTGCTTTATCTGGCGGGGGCTACACCTTC.

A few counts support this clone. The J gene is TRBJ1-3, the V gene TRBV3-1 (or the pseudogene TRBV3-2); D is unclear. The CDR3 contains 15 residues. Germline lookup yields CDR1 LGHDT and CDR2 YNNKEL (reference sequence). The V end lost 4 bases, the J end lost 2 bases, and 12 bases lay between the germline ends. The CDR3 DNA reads TGTGCCAGCAGCCCTTATAACTCACCTGGAAACACCATATATTTT. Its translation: CASSPYNSPGNTIYF.

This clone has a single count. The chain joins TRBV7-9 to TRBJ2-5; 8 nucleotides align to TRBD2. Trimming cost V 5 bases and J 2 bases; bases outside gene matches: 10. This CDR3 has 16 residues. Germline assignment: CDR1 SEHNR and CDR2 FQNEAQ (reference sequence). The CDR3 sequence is CASSRESSGKQETQYF. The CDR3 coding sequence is TGTGCCAGCAGCCGAGAGAGTAGCGGGAAACAAGAGACCCAGTACTTC.

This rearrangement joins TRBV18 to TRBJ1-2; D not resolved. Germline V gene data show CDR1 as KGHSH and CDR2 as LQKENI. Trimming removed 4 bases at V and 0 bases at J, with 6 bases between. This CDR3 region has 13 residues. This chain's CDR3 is CASSRRANYGYTF. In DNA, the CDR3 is TGTGCCAGCTCACGGAGGGCTAACTATGGCTACACCTTC.

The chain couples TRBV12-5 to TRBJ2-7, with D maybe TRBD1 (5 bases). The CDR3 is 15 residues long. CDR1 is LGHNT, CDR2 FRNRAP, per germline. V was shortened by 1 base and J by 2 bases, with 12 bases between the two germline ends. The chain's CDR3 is CASGLAQGSTYEQYF. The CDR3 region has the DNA TGTGCTAGTGGTTTGGCGCAGGGTTCAACCTACGAGCAGTACTTC. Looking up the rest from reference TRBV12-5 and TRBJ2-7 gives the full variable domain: DARVTQTPRHKVTEMGQEVTMRCQPILGHNTVFWYRQTMMQGLELLAYFRNRAPLDDSGMPKDRFSAEMPDATLATLKIQPSEPRDSAVYFCASGLAQGSTYEQYFGPGTRLTVT.

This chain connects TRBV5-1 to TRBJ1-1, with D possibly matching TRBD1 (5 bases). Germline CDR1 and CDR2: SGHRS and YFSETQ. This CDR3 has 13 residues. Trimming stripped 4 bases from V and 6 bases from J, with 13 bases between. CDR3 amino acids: CASSRQGVAEAFF. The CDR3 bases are TGCGCCAGCAGCCGGCAGGGTGTGGCTGAAGCTTTCTTT.

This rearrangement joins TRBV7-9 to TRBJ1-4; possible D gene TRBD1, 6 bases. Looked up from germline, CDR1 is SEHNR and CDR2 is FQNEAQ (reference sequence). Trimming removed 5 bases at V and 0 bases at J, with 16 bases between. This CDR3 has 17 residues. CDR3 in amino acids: CASSPRQAHSTNEKLFF. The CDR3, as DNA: TGTGCCAGCAGCCCACGACAGGCCCACTCAACTAATGAAAAACTGTTTTTT.

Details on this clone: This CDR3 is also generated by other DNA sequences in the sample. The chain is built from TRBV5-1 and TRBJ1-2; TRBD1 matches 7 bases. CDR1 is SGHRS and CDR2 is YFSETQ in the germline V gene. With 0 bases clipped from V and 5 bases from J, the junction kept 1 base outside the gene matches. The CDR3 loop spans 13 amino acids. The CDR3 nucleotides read TGCGCCAGCAGCTTGGGGACAGGATATGGCTACACCTTC. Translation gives CASSLGTGYGYTF.